This T cell receptor beta chain originates from a study of CD8+ T cells in alopecia areata (dated by TCRdb to between 2018 and 2020). Concerning the study at large: In both human patients and the C3H/HeJ mouse model, the study applied high-throughput TCRbeta sequencing to look at T cell clonal expansion in alopecia areata. On the human side, TCRbeta sequencing was run on scalp tissue and on sorted CD4+ and CD8+ peripheral blood T cells from healthy controls and from alopecia areata patients with either patchy or totalis/universalis disease. Scalp clonality was compared across normal scalp (n=4), patchy alopecia areata scalp (n=8), and alopecia totalis/universalis scalp (n=8). RNA was obtained with the PAXgene miRNA kit for fixed scalp, the miRNeasy kit for PBMCs, and the RNeasy kit for mouse skin. Amplification of TCRbeta CDR3 regions was done by immunoSEQ multiplex PCR using 35 Vbeta forward primers and 13 Jbeta reverse primers. Study-level results and caveats: Shared TCR sequences between patients were less evident than in mice, which may be partly attributable to HLA diversity in the patient population. Unlike mouse skin, which is dominated by gammadelta T cells, normal human skin has resident alphabeta T cells that are also sequenced, and this complicates analysis of the scalp TCR repertoire. Lesional scalp, especially in alopecia totalis/universalis, showed higher clonality and more expanded CD8+ clones than normal scalp, suggesting antigenic drive.

The library was generated by the immunoSEQ multiplex PCR assay. RNA was extracted from all samples and reverse transcribed into cDNA, which served as template for TCR sequencing. SuperScript III was used for first-strand cDNA synthesis, primed with a 2:1 mix of oligo-dT and random hexamers. Amplification bias was assessed with a synthetic immune receptor repertoire, and residual bias was removed computationally. Under the source paper's analysis protocol: After raw reads were preprocessed to remove errors, the CDR3 was defined following IMGT conventions as running from the conserved cysteine to phenylalanine. Clonality was calculated as 1 minus Shannon entropy normalized by log2 of the number of productive unique TCRs. Whether each scalp clone was CD4 or CD8 was inferred by checking scalp TCRbeta sequences against the CD4 and CD8 repertoires from sorted blood. TCRdb carries this immuneACCESS record with in-frame sequences only. Its versions omit some clonotypes, under half of them owing to an unresolved V gene in the studies checked, with the rest unexplained. V and J calls and clone size come straight from that table; D and trimming were deduced from the DNA. Present in this sample are 30,000 to 35,000 clones, less than 70% of which were seen just once. The ten biggest clones cover almost 40% of the sample.

V sheds 4 bases and J sheds 3 bases, leaving 11 bases between their ends. CDR1 SGDLS and CDR2 YYNGEE are derived from the germline V gene. Taken from cysteine to phenylalanine, the CDR3 has 13 residues. Of all the DNA, just the CDR3 is kept, 39 bases in frame from base 1. Comment on this clone: Its cognate antigen has yet to be identified. Per-base quality was not reported, and no clone a single base away is much larger than it.

Peripheral blood and lesional scalp punch biopsies were obtained from patients with alopecia areata. PBMCs were isolated by density centrifugation and stained for CD3, CD4 and CD8, and CD4+ and CD8+ T cells were sorted on a FACSAria. Untreated alopecia areata patients were recruited as part of a multicenter biomarker study. Blood CD8+ T cells from roughly five biomarker-study patients were further sorted into NKG2D-low and NKG2D-high fractions. The sequenced sample was NKG2D-high CD8+ T cells sorted from blood. Explained via the paper, the cell subset or site label denotes: sorted CD8+ NKG2D-high blood T cells. This clonotype originated in a human donor with alopecia areata. This sequence uses TRBV9 and TRBJ2-7; perhaps TRBD1 is the D gene, with 5 bases matching. The CDR3 region has the sequence CASSLGDRYEQYF. In nucleotide form, the sequence is TGTGCCAGCAGCCTAGGGGATCGCTACGAGCAGTACTTC.